These 20 T cell receptor beta chains share one sample of origin, sequenced in a study of shared clonotypes between healthy human individuals. TCRdb's table, derived via immunoSEQ multiplex PCR, lists solely in-frame clones and lacks some. The table has some 2,000,000 clones, roughly 96% seen once. The sequenced material came from naive CD4+ T cells sorted from blood. Noted subset: CD45RA+ positively selected. The receptors were gathered from a man younger than 35 in good health.

V and J are TRBV15 and TRBJ2-7; 9 bases map to TRBD1. The CDR3 length is 15 residues. V lost 3 bases and J lost 4; bases outside the gene matches: 7. Per germline, CDR1 LNHNV and CDR2 YYDKDF (reference sequence). DNA for the CDR3: TGTGCCACCAGCAGGGTACAGGGGGCGCAGTACGAGCAGTACTTC. Translated: CATSRVQGAQYEQYF.

The sample holds one count of this clone. J is TRBJ2-2 and V is TRBV5-1; D is uncertain. The CDR3 totals 13 residues. Between the trimmed V and J ends, which lost 4 bases and 7 bases, there was a span of 11 bases. Germline V gene data show CDR1 as SGHRS and CDR2 as YFSETQ. As DNA, the CDR3 is TGCGCCAGCAGCACTTTCGAAGTCGGGGAGCTGTTTTTT. It is translated as CASSTFEVGELFF.

The V call is TRBV28, the J call TRBJ2-5, with D possibly called TRBD1 or TRBD2 (5 bases each). The J call could be wrong; TRBJ2-7 is a better fit for the DNA end. In germline, CDR1 is MDHEN, CDR2 SYDVKM. The CDR3 loop spans 15 amino acids. The DNA of the CDR3 is TGTGCCAGCAGGGCTCCGGGACGAGGTTCCTACGAGCAGTACTTC. It translates to CASRAPGRGSYEQYF.

The J gene is TRBJ2-2, the V gene TRBV6-5; D possibly corresponds to TRBD2 (5 bases). The germline V and J ends were trimmed by 6 bases and 5 bases, with 16 bases remaining between them. CDR1 and CDR2 (germline): MNHEY, SVGAGI. CDR3 size: 15 residues. CDR3 in amino acids: CASSRRAERTGELFF. As DNA, the CDR3 is TGTGCCAGCAGCAGGCGGGCCGAAAGGACCGGGGAGCTGTTTTTT.

This chain joins TRBV5-6 and TRBJ2-1; a possible D gene is TRBD1 (8 bases). V lost 6 bases and J 6 bases, leaving 25 bases between the germline ends. Germline lookup yields CDR1 SGHDT and CDR2 YYEEEE. This CDR3 is built from 17 residues. The CDR3 spells CASNGGFLDREGNEQFF. For the CDR3, the DNA is TGTGCCAGCAACGGAGGCTTTTTGGACAGGGAGGGCAATGAGCAGTTCTTC.

A single count supports this clone. V is TRBV5-6 and J is TRBJ2-7; 9 positions agree with TRBD1. Losses at the gene ends were 4 bases for V and 0 bases for J; bases not matched to a gene: 2. CDR1 and CDR2 from the germline V gene are SGHDT and YYEEEE. CDR3 size: 14 residues. The chain's CDR3 is CASSEDRGSYEQYF. In DNA, the CDR3 is TGTGCCAGCAGCGAGGACAGGGGCTCCTACGAGCAGTACTTC.

This sequence joins TRBV29-1 and TRBJ1-2; D remains ambiguous. The germline CDR1 and CDR2 sequences are SQVTM and ANQGSEA. The V end was cut by 2 bases, the J end by 0 bases, with 7 bases between. This CDR3 region has 13 residues. The CDR3 DNA reads as TGCAGCGTTGAAAAGGGATCTAACTATGGCTACACCTTC. Translating gives CSVEKGSNYGYTF.

This chain uses TRBV9 with TRBJ2-4; maybe TRBD1 (5 bases). CDR1 SGDLS and CDR2 YYNGEE come from the germline V gene. V was trimmed by 2 bases and J by 1 base, leaving 10 bases between them. The CDR3 sequence is 15 residues long. The CDR3 nucleotides are TGTGCCAGCAGCGTGTGGGGCGAGGCCAAAAACATTCAGTACTTC. It translates to CASSVWGEAKNIQYF.

The genes are TRBV28 and TRBJ1-2; TRBD1 is a possible D gene (5 bases). V was cut by 5 bases and J by 0 bases, with 10 bases left in between. The CDR3 is made up of 14 amino acids. Germline CDR1 and CDR2: MDHEN and SYDVKM. CDR3 sequence reads: CASSPTVSNYGYTF. CDR3 nucleotide sequence: TGTGCCAGCAGTCCGACAGTGTCTAACTATGGCTACACCTTC.

The V gene is TRBV6-6, the J gene TRBJ2-5; maybe TRBD2 (5 bases). The CDR3 covers 15 residues. Per the germline V gene, CDR1 is MNHNY and CDR2 is SVGAGI (reference sequence). Trimming took 0 bases from V and 5 from J, leaving 13 bases between them. The CDR3 DNA is TGTGCCAGCAGTTACTCGGCTAGCACCGGGGAGACCCAGTACTTC. Residues: CASSYSASTGETQYF.

The J gene is TRBJ2-7, the V gene TRBV5-4; D ambiguous. This CDR3 comprises 15 residues. V gave up 1 base and J gave up 0 bases, with 11 bases separating them. Germline values: CDR1 SGHNT, CDR2 YYREEE (reference sequence). DNA for the CDR3: TGTGCCAGCAGCTTGATTTGGAACAGCTCCTACGAGCAGTACTTC. Protein: CASSLIWNSSYEQYF.

Regarding this clone: Distinct nucleotide sequences in the sample also encode this CDR3. The genes are TRBV20-1 and TRBJ2-7; the D is unclear. This CDR3 is 11 amino acids long. V was clipped by 0 bases and J by 4 bases, with 4 bases between them. Germline V lookup: CDR1 DFQATT, CDR2 SNEGSKA (reference sequence). The CDR3 DNA is TGCAGTGCTAGAGACGGGTACGAGCAGTACTTC. This translates into CSARDGYEQYF.

This chain uses TRBV30 with TRBJ2-7; 9 bases are a match to TRBD1. Germline trimming cut 1 base from V and 5 bases from J; bases unmatched to any gene: 9. Germline-derived CDR1 and CDR2 are GTSNPN and SVGIG (reference sequence). CDR3 size: 15 residues. CDR3 sequence: CAWSGRGQGSDEQYF. The DNA for the CDR3 is TGTGCCTGGAGTGGCCGAGGACAGGGGAGTGACGAGCAGTACTTC.

J is TRBJ1-5 and V is TRBV6-1; possible D gene TRBD1, 6 bases. The V gene's germline CDR1 is MNHNS and CDR2 SASEGT. This CDR3 has 15 amino acids. Between the trimmed V and J ends, which lost 7 bases and 2 bases, there was a span of 15 bases. The CDR3 spells CASTTREGGNQPQHF. The CDR3, as DNA: TGTGCCAGCACGACTAGGGAGGGGGGCAATCAGCCCCAGCATTTT.

Of note for this clone: Other DNA sequences in the same sample also yield this CDR3. The rearrangement joins TRBV2 to TRBJ2-7; tentatively, D is TRBD1 or TRBD2 (5 bases each). Trimming cost V 7 bases and J 3 bases, with 7 bases left between them. The germline gives CDR1 SNHLY, CDR2 FYNNEI. The CDR3 loop spans 11 amino acids. This CDR3 reads CASTGGYEQYF. Here the CDR3 DNA reads TGTGCCAGCACTGGGGGCTACGAGCAGTACTTC. The variable domain in full, completed from reference TRBV2 and TRBJ2-7, reads EPEVTQTPSHQVTQMGQEVILRCVPISNHLYFYWYRQILGQKVEFLVSFYNNEISEKSEIFDDQFSVERPDGSNFTLKIRSTKLEDSAMYFCASTGGYEQYFGPGTRLTVT.

The table lists this clone with a count of one. The V call is TRBV9, the J call TRBJ2-3; TRBD2 matches 7 bases. The length of the CDR3 is 18 residues. The V gene end was trimmed by 0 bases and the J gene end by 3 bases; junction bases not matched to a gene: 13. In germline, CDR1 is SGDLS, CDR2 YYNGEE. As DNA, the CDR3 is TGTGCCAGCAGCGTAGGGGCCCCCGGACTAGTCTGGACAGATACGCAGTATTTT. It specifies CASSVGAPGLVWTDTQYF. The variable domain in full, with the rest retrieved from reference TRBV9 and TRBJ2-3, is DSGVTQTPKHLITATGQRVTLRCSPRSGDLSVYWYQQSLDQGLQFLIQYYNGEERAKGNILERFSAQQFPDLHSELNLSSLELGDSALYFCASSVGAPGLVWTDTQYFGPGTRLTVL.

This clone was counted once. The CDR3 DNA reads as TGTGCCAGCTCAGCCTTTGGAGGTTCCTATAATTCACCCCTCCACTTT. Translation gives CASSAFGGSYNSPLHF. The rearrangement uses TRBV18 and TRBJ1-6; the D is unclear. This CDR3 region has 16 residues. Germline V gives CDR1 KGHSH, CDR2 LQKENI. Between the trimmed V and J ends, which lost 5 bases and 1 base, there was a span of 12 bases.

This chain connects TRBV6-4 to TRBJ1-4, with 7 bases identical to TRBD1. The CDR3 runs 12 residues. Germline V lookup: CDR1 MRHNA, CDR2 SNTAGT. The junction had 0 bases not matched to a gene; V was cut back by 6 bases and J by 5 bases. The CDR3 protein is CASRDRNEKLFF. In DNA, the CDR3 is TGTGCCAGCAGGGACAGGAATGAAAAACTGTTTTTT.

The chain carries TRBV6-5 and TRBJ2-7, with TRBD1 identical over 8 bases. The CDR3 contains 14 residues. The V and J ends lost 6 bases and 4 bases, in that order; junction bases with no gene match: 8. Germline CDR1 is MNHEY and CDR2 is SVGAGI. CDR3 DNA: TGTGCCAGCAGCAGGGGGCCTGATCTTTACGAGCAGTACTTC. Residues: CASSRGPDLYEQYF.

In the case of this clone: Other DNA sequences of this sample code for an identical CDR3. V and J are TRBV4-3 and TRBJ2-1; TRBD2 agrees at 11 bases. The CDR3 extends over 15 amino acids. CDR1 is LGHNA and CDR2 is YSLEER in the germline V gene. The V gene end was trimmed by 0 bases and the J gene end by 6 bases; junction bases not matched to a gene: 1. The CDR3: CASSQELAGVNEQFF. CDR3 bases: TGCGCCAGCAGCCAAGAACTAGCGGGAGTCAATGAGCAGTTCTTC.